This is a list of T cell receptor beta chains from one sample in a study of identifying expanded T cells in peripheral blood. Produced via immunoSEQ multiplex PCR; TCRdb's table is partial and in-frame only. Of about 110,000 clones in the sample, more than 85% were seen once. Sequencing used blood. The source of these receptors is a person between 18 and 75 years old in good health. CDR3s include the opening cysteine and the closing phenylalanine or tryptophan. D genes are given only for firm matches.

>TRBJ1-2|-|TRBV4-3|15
CASSQAAGANYGYTF
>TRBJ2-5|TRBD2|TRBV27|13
CASSPAGGETQYF
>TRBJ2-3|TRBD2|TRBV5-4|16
CASSLVVAGGADTQYF
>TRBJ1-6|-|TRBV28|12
CASSILQGPLHF
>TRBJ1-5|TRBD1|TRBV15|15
CATSTRGLRDQPQHF
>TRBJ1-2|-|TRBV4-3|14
CASSQVEGAYGYTF
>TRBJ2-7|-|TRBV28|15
CASSPPPQGSYEQYF
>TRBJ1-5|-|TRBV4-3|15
CASSRYREANQPQHF
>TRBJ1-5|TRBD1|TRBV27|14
CASSQGAEGSPQHF
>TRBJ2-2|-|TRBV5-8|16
CANATPRVRSTGELFF
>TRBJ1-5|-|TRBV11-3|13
CASSLEANQPQHF
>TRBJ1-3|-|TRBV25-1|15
CASSITGKGGNTIYF
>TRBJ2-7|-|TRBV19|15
CASSSATGGGFEQYF
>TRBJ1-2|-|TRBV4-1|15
CASSQDPTLGEGYTF
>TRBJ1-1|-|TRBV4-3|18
CASSQEFKTLGVDTEAFF
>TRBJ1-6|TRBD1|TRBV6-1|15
CAIWTGSSYNSPLHF
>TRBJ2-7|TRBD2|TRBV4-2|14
CASSRGGTSYEQYF
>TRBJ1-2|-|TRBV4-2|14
CASSPTRGYYGYTF
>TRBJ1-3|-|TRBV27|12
CATHSPGNTIYF
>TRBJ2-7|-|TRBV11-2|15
CASSLGGSTTYEQYF
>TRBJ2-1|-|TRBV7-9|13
CASSLGSNNEQFF
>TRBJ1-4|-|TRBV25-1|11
CASSLNEKLFF
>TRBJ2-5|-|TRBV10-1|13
CASSGGGPETQYF
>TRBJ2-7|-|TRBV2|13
CASSQGSPLEQYF
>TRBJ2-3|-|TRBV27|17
CASSGVETILSTDTQYF
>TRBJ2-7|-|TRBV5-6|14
CASSGQDGPYEQYF
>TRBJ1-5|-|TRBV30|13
CAWSVEGHQPQHF
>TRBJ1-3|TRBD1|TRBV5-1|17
CASSSGTGVSSGNTIYF
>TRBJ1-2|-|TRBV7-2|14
CASSQSPGNYGYTF
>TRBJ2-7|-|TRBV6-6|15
CASRPRTGGAYEQYF
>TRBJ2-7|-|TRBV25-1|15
CASSGPGTQSYEQYF
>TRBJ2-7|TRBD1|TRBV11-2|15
CASRRNRDRGFEQYF
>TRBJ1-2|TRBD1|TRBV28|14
CASSPRDRVNGYTF
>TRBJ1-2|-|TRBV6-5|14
CASSRTDSNYGYTF
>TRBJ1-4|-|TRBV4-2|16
CASSQAPGIGYEKLFF
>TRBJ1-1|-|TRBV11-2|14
CASSSRQRNTEAFF
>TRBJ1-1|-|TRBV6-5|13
CASSSSLNTEAFF
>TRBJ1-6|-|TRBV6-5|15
CASSFSFQGGSPLHF
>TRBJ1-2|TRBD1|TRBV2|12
CATLQGLGGYTF
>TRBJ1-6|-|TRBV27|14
CASSPWGGNSPLHF
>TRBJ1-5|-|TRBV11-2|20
CASSLEPGGPRPDSNQPQHF
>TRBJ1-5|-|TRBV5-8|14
CASSFGALNQPQHF
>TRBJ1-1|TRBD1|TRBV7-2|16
CASSLTGGDPFGEAFF
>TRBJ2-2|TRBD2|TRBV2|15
CASSDSSGGIGELFF
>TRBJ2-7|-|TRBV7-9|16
CASSSTDVGAHYEQYF
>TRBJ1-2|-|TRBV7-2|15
CASSLSQTENYGYTF
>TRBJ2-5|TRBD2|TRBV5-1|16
CASSFLGGLASETQYF
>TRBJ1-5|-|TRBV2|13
CASSEIVGFAQHF
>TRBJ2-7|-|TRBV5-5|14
CASSFGRGGGEQYF
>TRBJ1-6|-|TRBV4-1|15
CASSQELTYNSPLHF